These 5 T cell receptor beta chains were all obtained from the same sample, sequenced in a study of blood T cell repertoires in COVID-19. Clones were read by immunoSEQ multiplex PCR, and TCRdb kept only the in-frame ones, dropping some. The sample contains over 90,000 clones, around 67% of which appear only once. Specimen: peripheral blood. The receptors were sampled from a man in his 70s with COVID-19, enrolled during active disease.

The chain joins TRBV6-6 to TRBJ2-3; 10 bases line up with TRBD2. After removal of 7 bases from V and 6 bases from J, the junction contained 13 bases not matched to a gene. Germline V lookup: CDR1 MNHNY, CDR2 SVGAGI (reference sequence). The CDR3 has 16 amino acids. The CDR3 bases are TGTGCCAGCAATCCCCGACTAGCGGGTAGTCGGGATACGCAGTATTTT. This translates into CASNPRLAGSRDTQYF.

The chain is built from TRBV29-1 and TRBJ1-1, with 8 bases fitting TRBD1. V lost 0 bases to trimming and J lost 5 bases; unmatched junction nucleotides: 8. This CDR3 region has 15 residues. Germline V lookup: CDR1 SQVTM, CDR2 ANQGSEA. The CDR3 is CSVEEPPDRATEAFF. The CDR3 bases are TGCAGCGTTGAAGAACCCCCGGACAGGGCTACTGAAGCTTTCTTT. Full variable domain (outside the CDR3, taken from reference TRBV29-1 and TRBJ1-1): SAVISQKPSRDICQRGTSLTIQCQVDSQVTMMFWYRQQPGQSLTLIATANQGSEATYESGFVIDKFPISRPNLTFSTLTVSNMSPEDSSIYLCSVEEPPDRATEAFFGQGTRLTVV.

This clone was counted ten times or more. The chain employs TRBV5-5 and TRBJ2-2; D ambiguous. The germline V and J ends were trimmed by 3 bases and 2 bases, with 8 bases remaining between them. The CDR3 runs 14 residues. Germline V gives CDR1 SGHKS, CDR2 YYEKEE (reference sequence). CDR3 region: CASSSHLNTGELFF. CDR3 bases: TGTGCCAGCAGCTCACACCTTAACACCGGGGAGCTGTTTTTT.

The chain combines TRBV5-1 with TRBJ2-7; TRBD2 might be the D (6 bases). Germline-derived CDR1 and CDR2 are SGHRS and YFSETQ. CDR3 length: 13 residues. V lost 5 bases to trimming and J lost 4 bases, with 13 bases between them. CDR3 coding DNA: TGCGCCAGCAGTCTCTCAAGCGGGTACGAGCAGTACTTC. Protein sequence: CASSLSSGYEQYF.

The V and J genes are TRBV7-9 and TRBJ2-7, with D maybe TRBD2 (5 bases). CDR1 is SEHNR, CDR2 FQNEAQ, per germline (reference sequence). Trimming pared 2 bases from V and 0 bases from J, leaving 11 bases between. CDR3 length: 15 residues. The CDR3 here is CASSLPSSSSYEQYF. The CDR3 DNA reads TGTGCCAGCAGCTTACCCTCTAGCAGCTCCTACGAGCAGTACTTC.